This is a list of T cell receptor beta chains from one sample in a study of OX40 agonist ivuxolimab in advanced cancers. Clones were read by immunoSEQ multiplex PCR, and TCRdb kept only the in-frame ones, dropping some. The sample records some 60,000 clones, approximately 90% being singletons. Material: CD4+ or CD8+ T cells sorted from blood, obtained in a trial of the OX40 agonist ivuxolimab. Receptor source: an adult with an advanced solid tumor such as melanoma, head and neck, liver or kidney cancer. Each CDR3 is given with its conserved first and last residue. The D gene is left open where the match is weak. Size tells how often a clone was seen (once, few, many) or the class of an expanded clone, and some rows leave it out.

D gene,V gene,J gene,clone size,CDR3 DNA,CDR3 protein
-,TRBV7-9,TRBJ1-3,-,TGTGCCAGCAGCTTGACTACAGGGACGGCGGACACCATATATTTT,CASSLTTGTADTIYF
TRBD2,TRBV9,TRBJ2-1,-,TGTGCCAGCAGCCAGATAGCGGGCGACAATGAGCAGTTCTTC,CASSQIAGDNEQFF
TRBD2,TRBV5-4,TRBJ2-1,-,TGTGCCAGCAGCTTGGAGGGACTATACAATGAGCAGTTCTTC,CASSLEGLYNEQFF
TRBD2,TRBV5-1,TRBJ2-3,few,TGCGCCAGCGCATGGGAGGGAAGCACAGATACGCAGTATTTT,CASAWEGSTDTQYF
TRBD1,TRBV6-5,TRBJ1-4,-,TGTGCCAGCAGTATCTTGGACAGGGTCGGGGAAAAACTGTTTTTT,CASSILDRVGEKLFF
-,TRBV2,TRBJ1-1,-,TGTGCCAGCAGGGAAGGCGGCGCTGAAGCTTTCTTT,CASREGGAEAFF
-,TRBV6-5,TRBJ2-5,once,TGTGCCAGCAGTTACGGGGGGCAGGAGACCCAGTACTTC,CASSYGGQETQYF
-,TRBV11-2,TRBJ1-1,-,TGTGCCAGCAGCTTAGTCGCTTGGGTTAACACTGAAGCTTTCTTT,CASSLVAWVNTEAFF
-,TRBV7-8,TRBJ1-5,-,TGTGCCAGCAGCTTAGGGGGGTTTGTGGGTCAGCCCCAGCATTTT,CASSLGGFVGQPQHF
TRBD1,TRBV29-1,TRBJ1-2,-,TGCAGCGTGGGAATTGACAGGGTGGGTGGCTACACCTTC,CSVGIDRVGGYTF
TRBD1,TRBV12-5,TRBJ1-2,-,TGTGCTAGTGGCACACAGGGGAATCGGGGCTACACCTTC,CASGTQGNRGYTF
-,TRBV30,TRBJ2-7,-,TGTGCCTGGGGCCGTAGGGGCTCCTACGAGCAGTACTTC,CAWGRRGSYEQYF
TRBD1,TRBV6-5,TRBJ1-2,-,TGTGCCAGCAGTGAAGGTGGCGGGACAGGAAGCTACACCTTC,CASSEGGGTGSYTF
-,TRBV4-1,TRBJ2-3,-,TGCGCCAGCAGCCAAGGGACCTTAAGCACAGATACGCAGTATTTT,CASSQGTLSTDTQYF
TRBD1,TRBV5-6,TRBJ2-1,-,TGTGCCAGCAGCTGGGACAGGGGGGACAATGAGCAGTTCTTC,CASSWDRGDNEQFF
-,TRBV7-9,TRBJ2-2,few,TGTGCCAGCAGCCCTCCGGAGAGCGGGGAGCTGTTTTTT,CASSPPESGELFF
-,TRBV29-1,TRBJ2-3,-,TGCAGCGTTCTGTTAGATACGCAGTATTTT,CSVLLDTQYF
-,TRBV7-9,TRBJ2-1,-,TGTGCCAGCAGCTCCAGGGTCTCCTACAATGAGCAGTTCTTC,CASSSRVSYNEQFF
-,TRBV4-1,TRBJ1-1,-,TGCGCCAGCAGCCAACTTCCCGGGGGGGGTGAAAGGACTGAAGCTTTCTTT,CASSQLPGGGERTEAFF
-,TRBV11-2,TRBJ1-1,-,TGTGCCAGCAGCTTTTCCGGCACTGAAGCTTTCTTT,CASSFSGTEAFF
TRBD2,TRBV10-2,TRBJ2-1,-,TGCGCCAGCAGATACAGCGTCTGGACTAGTGGCAATGAGCAGTTCTTC,CASRYSVWTSGNEQFF
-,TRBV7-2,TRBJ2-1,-,TGTGCCAGCAGCTTAGTAACCTACAATGAGCAGTTCTTC,CASSLVTYNEQFF
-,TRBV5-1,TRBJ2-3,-,TGCGCCAGCAGCTCTCTAGATTCAGATACGCAGTATTTT,CASSSLDSDTQYF
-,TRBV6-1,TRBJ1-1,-,TGTGCCAGCAGTTCCCAACAGGGAACTGAAGCTTTCTTT,CASSSQQGTEAFF
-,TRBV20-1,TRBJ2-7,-,TGCAGTGCCCGTAAGGACTACGAGCAGTACTTC,CSARKDYEQYF
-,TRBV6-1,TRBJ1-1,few,TGTGCCAGCAGTGAGCAGGGTTTAGGCACTGAAGCTTTCTTT,CASSEQGLGTEAFF
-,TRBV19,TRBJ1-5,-,TGTGCCAGTAGAGGGTGGCAGGAAAATCAGCCCCAGCATTTT,CASRGWQENQPQHF
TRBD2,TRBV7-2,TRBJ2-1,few,TGTGCCAGCAGCTTAACTAGCGGGGGGGCACCGAATGAGCAGTTCTTC,CASSLTSGGAPNEQFF
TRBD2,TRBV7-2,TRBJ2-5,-,TGTGCCAGCAGCTTCGTCCAACTTGGGACTAGCGGACATGAAGAGACCCAGTACTTC,CASSFVQLGTSGHEETQYF
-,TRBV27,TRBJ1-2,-,TGTGCCAGCAGTCCCGGGGGCGGCCTTTATGGCTACACCTTC,CASSPGGGLYGYTF
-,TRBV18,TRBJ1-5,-,TGTGCCAGCTCACCAGGGTCGGGCCAGCCCCAGCATTTT,CASSPGSGQPQHF
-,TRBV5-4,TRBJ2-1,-,TGTGCCAGCAGCTTTTTGGGTAACAATGAGCAGTTCTTC,CASSFLGNNEQFF
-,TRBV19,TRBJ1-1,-,TGTGCCAGTAGTCGGTCGGGGTTCACTGAAGCTTTCTTT,CASSRSGFTEAFF
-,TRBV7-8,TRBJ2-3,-,TGTGCCAGCAGCCCCACGGGGGTAGCCCGCACAGATACGCAGTATTTT,CASSPTGVARTDTQYF
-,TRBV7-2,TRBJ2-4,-,TGTGCCAGCAGCACCGCTTTTAACCTAGCCAAAAACATTCAGTACTTC,CASSTAFNLAKNIQYF
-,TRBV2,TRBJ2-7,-,TGTGCCAGCAGTGAAGGGGCATTCAGCGAGCAGTACTTC,CASSEGAFSEQYF
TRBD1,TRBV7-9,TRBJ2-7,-,TGTGCCAGCAGCTTACCCGGGACAGGGTCCTACGAGCAGTACTTC,CASSLPGTGSYEQYF
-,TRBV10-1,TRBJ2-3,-,TGCGCCAGCAGTGAGACCCAAGACGGGCCCACAGATACGCAGTATTTT,CASSETQDGPTDTQYF
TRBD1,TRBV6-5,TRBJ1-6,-,TGTGCCAGCAGTAAATTCAGGGGGATTAGTTCACCCCTCCACTTT,CASSKFRGISSPLHF
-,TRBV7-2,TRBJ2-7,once,TGTGCCAGCAGCTTGGCAAACGAGCAGTACTTC,CASSLANEQYF
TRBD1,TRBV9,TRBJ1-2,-,TGTGCCAGCAGCGTAGCCTACGGACAGGTAGCTAACTATGGCTACACCTTC,CASSVAYGQVANYGYTF
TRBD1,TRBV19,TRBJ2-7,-,TGTGCCAGTAGGTGGGACAGGGACTCCTACGAGCAGTACTTC,CASRWDRDSYEQYF
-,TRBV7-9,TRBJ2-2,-,TGTGCCAGCAGCTTAGCGGGTCACAGGGCGAACACCGGGGAGCTGTTTTTT,CASSLAGHRANTGELFF
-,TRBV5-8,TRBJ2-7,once,TGTGCCAGCCCACCTCTTGGGGGTTACGAGCAGTACTTC,CASPPLGGYEQYF